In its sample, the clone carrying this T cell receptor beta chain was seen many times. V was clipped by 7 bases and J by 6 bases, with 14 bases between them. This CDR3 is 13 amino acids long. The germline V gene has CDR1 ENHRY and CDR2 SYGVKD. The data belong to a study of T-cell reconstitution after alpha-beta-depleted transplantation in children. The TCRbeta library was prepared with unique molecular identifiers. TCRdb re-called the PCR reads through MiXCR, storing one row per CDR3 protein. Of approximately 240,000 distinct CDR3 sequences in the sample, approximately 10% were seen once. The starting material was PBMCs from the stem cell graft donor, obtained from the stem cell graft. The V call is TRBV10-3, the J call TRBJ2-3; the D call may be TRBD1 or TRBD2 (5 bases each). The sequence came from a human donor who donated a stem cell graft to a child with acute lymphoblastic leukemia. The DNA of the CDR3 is TGTGCCATCAAGGGACCGAGTACTGATACGCAGTATTTT. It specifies CAIKGPSTDTQYF.